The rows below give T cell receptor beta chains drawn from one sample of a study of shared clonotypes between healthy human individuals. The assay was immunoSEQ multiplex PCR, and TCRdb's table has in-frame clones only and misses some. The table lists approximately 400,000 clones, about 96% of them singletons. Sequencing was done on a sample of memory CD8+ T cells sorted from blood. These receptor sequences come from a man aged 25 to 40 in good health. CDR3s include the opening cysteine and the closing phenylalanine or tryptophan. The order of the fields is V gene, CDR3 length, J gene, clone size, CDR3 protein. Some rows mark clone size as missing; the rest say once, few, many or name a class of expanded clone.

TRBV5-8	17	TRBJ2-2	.	CASSFVGRGPNTGELFF
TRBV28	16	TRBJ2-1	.	CASSPGGTRSYNEQFF
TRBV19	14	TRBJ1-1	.	CASSIFTANTEAFF
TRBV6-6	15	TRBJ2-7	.	CASSRLARGTNEQYF
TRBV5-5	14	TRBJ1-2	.	CASSWGQGAGGYTF
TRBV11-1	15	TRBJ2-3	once	CASSLTSGRRHTQYF
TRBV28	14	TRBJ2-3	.	CASSSAGGGLTQYF
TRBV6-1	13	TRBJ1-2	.	CASSDRGSNGYTF
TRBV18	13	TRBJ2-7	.	CASSREGGYEQYF
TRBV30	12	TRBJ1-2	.	CAWTGGNYGYTF
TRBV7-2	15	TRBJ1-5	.	CASSLSGYSNQPQHF
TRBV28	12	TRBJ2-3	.	CASSRGTDTQYF
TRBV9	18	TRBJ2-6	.	CASSPFVKTHSGANVLTF
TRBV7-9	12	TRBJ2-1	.	CASSLASHEQFF
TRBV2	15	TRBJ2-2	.	CASSATGANTGELFF
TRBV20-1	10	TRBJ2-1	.	CSAMSNEQFF
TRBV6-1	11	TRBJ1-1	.	CASSGGTEAFF
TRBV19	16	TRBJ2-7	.	CASSIDQLAGVYEQYF
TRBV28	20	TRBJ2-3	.	CASSSRDRGLLAEVGDTQYF
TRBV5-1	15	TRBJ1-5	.	CASSLGQGLDQPQHF
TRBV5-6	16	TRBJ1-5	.	CASSLGAGNSNQPQHF
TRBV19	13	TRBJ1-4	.	CATDDRAMGKLFF
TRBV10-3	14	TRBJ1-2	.	CAISERQRGYGYTF
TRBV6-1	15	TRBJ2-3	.	CASRRQMRFTDTQYF
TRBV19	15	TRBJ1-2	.	CASSIPGTLHYGYTF
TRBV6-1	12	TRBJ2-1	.	CASSPGLSSSFF
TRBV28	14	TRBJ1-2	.	CASSLVREDYGYTF
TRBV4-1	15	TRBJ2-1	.	CASSQEAGVYNEQFF
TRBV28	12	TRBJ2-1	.	CASSLAYNEQFF
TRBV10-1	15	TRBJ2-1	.	CASSESRSSYNEQFF
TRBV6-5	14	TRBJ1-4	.	CASSYLRTNEKLFF
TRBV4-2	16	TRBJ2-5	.	CASSQGTSGRQETQYF
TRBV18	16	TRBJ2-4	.	CASSPILGQAKNIQYF
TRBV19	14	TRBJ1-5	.	CASSFTGSNQPQHF
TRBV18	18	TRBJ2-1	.	CASSPRDSAGKTYNEQFF
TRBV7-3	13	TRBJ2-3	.	CASSLMATDTQYF
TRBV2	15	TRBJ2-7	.	CASSEAPTIGDEQYF
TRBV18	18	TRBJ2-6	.	CASSFYGTGASGANVLTF
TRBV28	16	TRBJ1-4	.	CASSPLTGARSEKLFF
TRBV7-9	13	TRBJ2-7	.	CASSGHPIYEQYF
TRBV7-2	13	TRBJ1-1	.	CASSSQGGAEAFF